The 27 T cell receptor beta chains in this list originate from one sample, sequenced in a study of blood T cells in healthy people across ages. The use of a sample-barcoded 5' primer and a J-beta primer mix characterized a second PCR of roughly 7 to 11 cycles. TCRdb passed the 5' RACE reads through MiXCR, listing each CDR3 protein once. The sample carries over a million distinct CDR3 sequences, about 45% recorded once. Sequencing was done on a sample of blood. The receptors come from a young woman in good health.

Remarks on this clonotype: An end of the junction does not agree with germline; a read error may underlie this. This chain connects TRBV6-2 or TRBV6-3 to TRBJ2-3; 7 positions agree with TRBD2. The CDR3 loop spans 15 amino acids. Germline V CDR1 and CDR2: MNHEY, SVGEGT. The CDR3 region is CASGYPGLLRDTQYF. In nucleotides, the CDR3 is TGTGCCAGCGGTTACCCGGGACTACTCAGAGATACGCAGTATTTT.

The rearrangement uses TRBV20-1 and TRBJ1-4, with D hard to call. CDR3 length: 14 residues. Germline V lookup: CDR1 DFQATT, CDR2 SNEGSKA (reference sequence). Trimming left V 2 bases short and J 0 bases short, with 7 bases between. The CDR3 sequence is CSARKQPTNEKLFF. The CDR3 region has the DNA TGCAGTGCTAGAAAGCAGCCAACTAATGAAAAACTGTTTTTT.

The chain uses TRBV27 and TRBJ2-1; 11 nucleotides agree with TRBD1. The V gene's germline CDR1 is MNHEY and CDR2 SMNVEV (reference sequence). The CDR3 has 13 residues. Germline trimming cut 7 bases from V and 6 bases from J; bases unmatched to any gene: 2. In nucleotides, the CDR3 is TGTGCCAGCACCGGACAGGGGGCCAATGAGCAGTTCTTC. Amino acid sequence: CASTGQGANEQFF.

V gene TRBV27 combines with J gene TRBJ2-5; D is unclear. Trimming removed 10 bases from V and 11 bases from J, with 26 bases in between. Germline V lookup: CDR1 MNHEY, CDR2 SMNVEV (reference sequence). The length of the CDR3 is 14 residues. CDR3 loop: CATSQTDPSNEQYF. The CDR3 nucleotides read TGTGCCACTTCGCAGACGGACCCATCCAATGAGCAGTACTTC.

The chain uses TRBV29-1 and TRBJ2-2; 9 nucleotides line up with TRBD1. V lost 6 bases to trimming and J lost 1 base; unmatched junction nucleotides: 9. The V gene's germline CDR1 is SQVTM and CDR2 ANQGSEA. There are 16 residues in the CDR3. CDR3 loop: CSVGETGGKNTGELFF. CDR3 nucleotide sequence: TGCAGCGTCGGGGAGACAGGGGGAAAGAACACCGGGGAGCTGTTTTTT.

Written as DNA, the CDR3 is TGCGCCAGCAGCCAGCCCCAGCGTGGGGGTAATGAAAAACTGTTTTTT. Protein product: CASSQPQRGGNEKLFF. The chain joins TRBV4-1 to TRBJ1-4; weak D call: TRBD1 (5 bases). V lost 3 bases, J lost 4 bases, and 15 bases lay in between. The CDR3 has 16 residues. Germline V gene sequence: CDR1 MGHRA, CDR2 YSYEKL.

This clonotype has just one count. The chain couples TRBV7-3 to TRBJ1-1; D is uncertain. CDR1 and CDR2 from the germline V gene are SGHTA and FQGTGA. The CDR3 is 13 residues long. V lost 5 bases and J 1 base, leaving 8 bases between the germline ends. The CDR3 here is CASSANKNTEAFF. For the CDR3, the DNA is TGTGCCAGCAGCGCAAACAAGAACACTGAAGCTTTCTTT.

This chain connects TRBV29-1 to TRBJ2-7; 10 bases align to TRBD1. V was clipped by 7 bases and J by 5 bases; unmatched bases: 5. The CDR3 is 12 residues long. Germline-derived CDR1 and CDR2 are SQVTM and ANQGSEA. The CDR3 region is CSATGGVNEQYF. In DNA, the CDR3 is TGCAGCGCGACAGGGGGCGTGAACGAGCAGTACTTC.

In its sample, this clonotype was seen a few times. The chain joins TRBV7-9 to TRBJ1-5; TRBD1 matches 9 bases. Germline V gene data show CDR1 as SEHNR and CDR2 as FQNEAQ (reference sequence). This CDR3 spans 16 amino acids. The trim removed 4 bases at V and 6 bases at J, leaving 10 bases unmatched. Here the CDR3 DNA reads TGTGCCAGCAGCTCCACTACAGGGGGCAGGACTCAGCCCCAGCATTTT. Amino acids: CASSSTTGGRTQPQHF.

V gene TRBV6-2 or TRBV6-3 combines with J gene TRBJ2-1; 7 bases match TRBD2. J was trimmed by 5 bases and V by 4 bases; bases with no gene match: 2. CDR3 length: 13 amino acids. Germline V gene lookup returns CDR1 MNHEY and CDR2 SVGEGT. CDR3 bases: TGTGCCAGCAGTTGGGGGGGAAACAATGAGCAGTTCTTC. It encodes CASSWGGNNEQFF.

The chain joins TRBV28 to TRBJ2-2; a weak D match, TRBD1 (6 bases). The CDR3 is 16 residues long. V lost 5 bases, J lost 6 bases, and 19 bases lay in between. Germline V gene sequence: CDR1 MDHEN, CDR2 SYDVKM. CDR3 in DNA: TGTGCCAGCAGTCTCGTCTCTACAGGGTCTGCCGGGGAGCTGTTTTTT. Translation: CASSLVSTGSAGELFF.

CDR3 bases: TGTGCCAGCAGCGAAAGGGTTAGCACAGATACGCAGTATTTT. It yields the protein CASSERVSTDTQYF. The chain carries TRBV9 and TRBJ2-3; D is unclear. V lost 3 bases to trimming and J lost 0 bases, with 8 bases between them. Per germline, CDR1 SGDLS and CDR2 YYNGEE. CDR3 length: 14 residues.

This chain uses TRBV29-1 with TRBJ1-5, with D tentatively TRBD1 (6 bases). Germline-derived CDR1 and CDR2 are SQVTM and ANQGSEA. The V gene lost 0 bases and the J gene lost 7 bases, with 7 bases spanning the gap. The CDR3 totals 12 residues. Here the CDR3 DNA reads TGCAGCGTTGAAGAAGGGGGGCAGCCCCAGCATTTT. Amino acids: CSVEEGGQPQHF. The whole variable domain, filled in from reference TRBV29-1 and TRBJ1-5, reads SAVISQKPSRDICQRGTSLTIQCQVDSQVTMMFWYRQQPGQSLTLIATANQGSEATYESGFVIDKFPISRPNLTFSTLTVSNMSPEDSSIYLCSVEEGGQPQHFGDGTRLSIL.

This clonotype came up once. The chain carries TRBV4-1 and TRBJ1-1, with 9 bases aligning to TRBD1. Germline V lookup: CDR1 MGHRA, CDR2 YSYEKL. The length of the CDR3 is 13 residues. J was trimmed by 6 bases and V by 5 bases; bases with no gene match: 4. The CDR3 here is CASSYGTGPEAFF. In nucleotides, the CDR3 is TGCGCCAGCAGCTACGGGACAGGGCCTGAAGCTTTCTTT.

The CDR3 DNA reads TGTGCCATGGGAATCGTCGCAGGGTTTATGAACACTGAAGCTTTCTTT. Amino acid sequence: CAMGIVAGFMNTEAFF. The J gene is TRBJ1-1, the V gene TRBV2; maybe TRBD1 (5 bases). The CDR3 runs to 16 residues. Trimming shortened V by 10 bases and J by 0 bases, and 21 bases separated the two germline ends. Germline CDR1 is SNHLY and CDR2 is FYNNEI.

The chain joins TRBV10-3 to TRBJ1-1, with 7 bases aligning to TRBD1. The germline V gene encodes CDR1 ENHRY and CDR2 SYGVKD. The CDR3 is made up of 15 amino acids. V lost 10 bases and J lost 4; bases outside the gene matches: 15. This chain's CDR3 is CATQATGAAGTEAFF. The CDR3 bases are TGTGCCACCCAAGCAACAGGGGCAGCGGGCACTGAAGCTTTCTTT.

The CDR3 region is CASSVYSGRGEQYF. CDR3 DNA: TGTGCCAGCAGTGTATATTCAGGGCGAGGCGAGCAGTACTTC. The chain uses TRBV2 and TRBJ2-7; weak D call: TRBD1 (5 bases). V was cut by 4 bases and J by 6 bases, with 16 bases left in between. The CDR3 has 14 residues. Germline CDR1 SNHLY, CDR2 FYNNEI.

The chain joins TRBV6-2 or TRBV6-3 to TRBJ2-1, with 11 positions matching TRBD2. The CDR3 totals 17 residues. The germline V gene has CDR1 MNHEY and CDR2 SVGEGT. The V segment lost 3 bases and the J segment 0 bases; nucleotides outside the gene matches: 4. CDR3 DNA: TGTGCCAGCAGTTATTTAGCGGGGGGGAGCTCCTACAATGAGCAGTTCTTC. Encoded protein: CASSYLAGGSSYNEQFF.

This rearrangement joins TRBV4-3 to TRBJ1-2; D perhaps matches TRBD1 (5 bases). This CDR3 region has 16 residues. Per the germline V gene, CDR1 is LGHNA and CDR2 is YSLEER. The V gene lost 0 bases and the J gene lost 3 bases, with 14 bases spanning the gap. CDR3 protein: CASSQDQSRADYGYTF. For the CDR3, the DNA is TGCGCCAGCAGCCAAGATCAGAGCAGGGCGGACTATGGCTACACCTTC.

The chain uses TRBV5-1 and TRBJ2-1, with D hard to call. Germline V gene lookup returns CDR1 SGHRS and CDR2 YFSETQ. With 0 bases removed from V and 6 bases from J, the gap between germline ends came to 10 bases. The CDR3 consists of 14 residues. The CDR3 region has the DNA TGCGCCAGCAGCTTGGGGCACCCAACCAATGAGCAGTTCTTC. Its protein product is CASSLGHPTNEQFF. The full variable domain, completed using reference TRBV5-1 and TRBJ2-1, is KAGVTQTPRYLIKTRGQQVTLSCSPISGHRSVSWYQQTPGQGLQFLFEYFSETQRNKGNFPGRFSGRQFSNSRSEMNVSTLELGDSALYLCASSLGHPTNEQFFGPGTRLTVL.

The rearrangement joins TRBV10-1 to TRBJ2-2; possible D gene TRBD1, 6 bases. Looked up from germline, CDR1 is WNHNN and CDR2 is SYGVQD (reference sequence). This CDR3 contains 16 residues. Trimming left V 0 bases short and J 0 bases short, with 8 bases between. CDR3 protein: CASSESDRPNTGELFF. In nucleotides, the CDR3 is TGCGCCAGCAGTGAGTCTGACAGGCCGAACACCGGGGAGCTGTTTTTT.

This sequence joins TRBV9 and TRBJ1-2; D not resolved. The germline CDR1 and CDR2 sequences are SGDLS and YYNGEE. With 1 base removed from V and 2 bases from J, the gap between germline ends came to 12 bases. CDR3 length: 15 residues. The CDR3 coding sequence is TGTGCCAGCAGCGTATCGGTTGGAGGGAACTATGGCTACACCTTC. Translation gives CASSVSVGGNYGYTF. The entire variable domain, with the rest obtained from reference TRBV9 and TRBJ1-2, is as follows: DSGVTQTPKHLITATGQRVTLRCSPRSGDLSVYWYQQSLDQGLQFLIQYYNGEERAKGNILERFSAQQFPDLHSELNLSSLELGDSALYFCASSVSVGGNYGYTFGSGTRLTVV.

The rearrangement uses TRBV10-3 and TRBJ2-5; no definite D call. V was clipped by 3 bases and J by 3 bases, with 8 bases between them. The CDR3 totals 13 residues. Germline-derived CDR1 and CDR2 are ENHRY and SYGVKD. The CDR3 here is CAISEEVEETQYF. The CDR3 coding sequence is TGTGCCATCAGTGAAGAGGTCGAAGAGACCCAGTACTTC.

The sample holds one count of this clonotype. The chain links TRBV6-4 to TRBJ2-5; D uncertain. The CDR3 has 15 amino acids. Germline V gene data show CDR1 as MRHNA and CDR2 as SNTAGT. The germline V and J ends were trimmed by 11 bases and 2 bases, with 21 bases remaining between them. Written as DNA, the CDR3 is TGTGCCTTCAGTAGCCCGAGAGGATTTCAAGAGACCCAGTACTTC. Amino acid sequence: CAFSSPRGFQETQYF.

V is TRBV21-1 and J is TRBJ2-4; the table calls TRBD1, which could not be checked here. The assigned J gene may be wrong: the sequence end matches TRBJ2-7 better. TRBV21-1 is deemed a pseudogene. The CDR3 has 15 amino acids. In DNA, the CDR3 is TGTGCCAGCAGCAAAGAGGGTCAGGGGCTGAACGAGCAGTACTTC. Protein sequence: CASSKEGQGLNEQYF.

This clonotype was seen a handful of times. CDR3 nucleotide sequence: TGTGCCAGCAGCCGAGGGGGGACACTCGAAATTAAGTATGGCTACACCTTC. This encodes CASSRGGTLEIKYGYTF. The rearrangement joins TRBV16 to TRBJ1-2, with D perhaps matching TRBD1 (6 bases). This CDR3 has 17 amino acids. Between the trimmed V and J ends, which lost 4 bases and 5 bases, there was a span of 23 bases. In germline, CDR1 is KGHSY, CDR2 FQNENV.

The chain uses TRBV4-1 and TRBJ2-1; D is unclear. V was cut by 4 bases and J by 9 bases, with 10 bases left in between. The CDR3 consists of 12 residues. The V gene's germline CDR1 is MGHRA and CDR2 YSYEKL. The CDR3 reads CASSPSMAEQFF. CDR3 in DNA: TGCGCCAGCAGCCCGTCTATGGCTGAGCAGTTCTTC.